Each of the 9 T cell receptor beta chains below was sequenced from the same sample in a study of control samples from healthy donors and cancer patients. The repertoire was sequenced with immunoSEQ multiplex PCR; TCRdb's copy has only in-frame clones and lacks some. The sample lists some 79,000 clones, roughly 93% occurring once. Sequenced input: PBMCs. These receptors originate from a woman between 35 and 50 years old with lung cancer.

For the CDR3, the DNA is TGTGCCAGCAGCATCACAGGGGCGACAGATACGCAGTATTTT. This gives the protein CASSITGATDTQYF. V and J are TRBV9 and TRBJ2-3, with 7 bases identical to TRBD1. The V and J ends lost 4 bases and 3 bases, in that order; junction bases with no gene match: 5. This CDR3 is built from 14 residues. Germline CDR1 and CDR2: SGDLS and YYNGEE.

The V call is TRBV27, the J call TRBJ1-5; TRBD1 agrees at 7 bases. The germline V gene encodes CDR1 MNHEY and CDR2 SMNVEV (reference sequence). The CDR3 runs 15 residues. V shed 6 bases, J shed 2 bases, and the junction held 7 bases outside the gene matches. In DNA form, the CDR3 reads TGTGCCAGCAGACCATACAGGGGAGGCAATCAGCCCCAGCATTTT. The encoded protein is CASRPYRGGNQPQHF.

This rearrangement joins TRBV6-5 to TRBJ2-7, with a possible D match to TRBD2 (7 bases). This CDR3 has 15 amino acids. Trimming removed 4 bases at V and 0 bases at J, with 13 bases between. Germline CDR1 is MNHEY and CDR2 is SVGAGI. The CDR3 loop is CASSSRGALSYEQYF. CDR3 DNA: TGTGCCAGCAGTTCCCGGGGGGCCCTCTCCTACGAGCAGTACTTC.

V usage is TRBV6-5 and J usage is TRBJ1-1; D is unclear. CDR1 is MNHEY and CDR2 is SVGAGI in the germline V gene. The V end lost 5 bases, the J end lost 6 bases, and 13 bases lay between the germline ends. CDR3 size: 13 residues. Written as DNA, the CDR3 is TGTGCCAGCAGTCAAACCGAGCGACCTGAAGCTTTCTTT. It specifies CASSQTERPEAFF.

In nucleotides, the CDR3 is TGTGCCAGCAGCTTGTTGGGGGCTAGCACAGATACGCAGTATTTT. It yields the protein CASSLLGASTDTQYF. J is TRBJ2-3 and V is TRBV11-2, with a weak D call TRBD1 (6 bases). The CDR3 is made up of 15 amino acids. Trimming pared 3 bases from V and 0 bases from J, leaving 10 bases between. CDR1 is SGHAT, CDR2 FQNNGV, per germline.

V is TRBV5-4 and J is TRBJ1-1; a possible D gene is TRBD1 (6 bases). The CDR3 extends over 14 amino acids. Trimming pared 0 bases from V and 4 bases from J, leaving 10 bases between. CDR1 is SGHNT and CDR2 is YYREEE in the germline V gene (reference sequence). The CDR3 reads CASSLETGLTEAFF. CDR3 bases: TGTGCCAGCAGCTTGGAAACAGGGCTCACTGAAGCTTTCTTT.

The V call is TRBV3-1 (or the pseudogene TRBV3-2), the J call TRBJ1-4; perhaps TRBD1 as D (5 bases). Trimming took off 7 bases at V and 4 bases at J, with 13 bases between the two ends. The CDR3 contains 14 residues. The germline V gene encodes CDR1 LGHDT and CDR2 YNNKEL (reference sequence). The CDR3 bases are TGTGCCAGCACCCGCCAGGGCCTTAATGAAAAACTGTTTTTT. Translated: CASTRQGLNEKLFF.

The chain carries TRBV7-3 and TRBJ2-3, with D possibly being TRBD2 (6 bases). Germline V gene sequence: CDR1 SGHTA, CDR2 FQGTGA. Trimming removed 4 bases at V and 0 bases at J, with 8 bases between. CDR3 length: 14 amino acids. CDR3 in amino acids: CASSSGTSTDTQYF. The CDR3 DNA follows: TGTGCCAGCAGCTCCGGGACTAGCACAGATACGCAGTATTTT.

The V and J genes are TRBV6-6 and TRBJ1-2; TRBD1 might be the D (6 bases). The ends were cut back, 10 bases at V and 4 bases at J, with 13 bases in the middle. This CDR3 has 12 residues. Germline CDR1 is MNHNY and CDR2 is SVGAGI (reference sequence). The CDR3 is CAITLGGYGYTF. In DNA, the CDR3 is TGTGCCATAACGTTAGGGGGCTATGGCTACACCTTC.